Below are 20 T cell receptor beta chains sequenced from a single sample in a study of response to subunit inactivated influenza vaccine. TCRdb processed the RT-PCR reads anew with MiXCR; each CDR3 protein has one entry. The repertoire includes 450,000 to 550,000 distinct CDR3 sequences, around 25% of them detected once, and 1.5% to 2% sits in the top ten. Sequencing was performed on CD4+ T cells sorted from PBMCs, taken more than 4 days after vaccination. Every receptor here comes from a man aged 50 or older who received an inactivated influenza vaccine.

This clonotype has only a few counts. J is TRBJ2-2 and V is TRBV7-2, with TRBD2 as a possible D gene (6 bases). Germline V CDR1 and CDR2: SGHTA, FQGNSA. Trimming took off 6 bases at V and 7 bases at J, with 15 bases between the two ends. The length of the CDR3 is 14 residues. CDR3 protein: CASRQTSSGGELFF. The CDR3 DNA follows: TGTGCCAGCAGGCAGACTAGTTCAGGCGGGGAGCTGTTTTTT.

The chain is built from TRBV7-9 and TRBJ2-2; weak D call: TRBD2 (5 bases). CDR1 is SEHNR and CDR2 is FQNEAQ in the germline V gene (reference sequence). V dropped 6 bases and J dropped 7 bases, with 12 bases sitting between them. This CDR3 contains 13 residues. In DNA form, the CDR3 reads TGTGCCAGCAGACCCACTAGTCTCGGGGAGCTGTTTTTT. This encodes CASRPTSLGELFF.

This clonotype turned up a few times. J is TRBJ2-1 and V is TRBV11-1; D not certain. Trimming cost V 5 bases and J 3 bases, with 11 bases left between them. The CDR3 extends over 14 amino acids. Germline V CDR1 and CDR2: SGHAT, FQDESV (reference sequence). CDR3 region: CASSTPLVYNEQFF. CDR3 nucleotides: TGTGCCAGCAGCACTCCTTTGGTCTACAATGAGCAGTTCTTC.

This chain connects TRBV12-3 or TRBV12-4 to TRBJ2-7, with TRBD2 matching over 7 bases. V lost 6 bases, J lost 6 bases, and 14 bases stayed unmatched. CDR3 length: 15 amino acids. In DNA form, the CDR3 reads TGTGCCAGCAGCTGGGACGGGACTACCCCTAGCGAGCAGTACTTC. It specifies CASSWDGTTPSEQYF.

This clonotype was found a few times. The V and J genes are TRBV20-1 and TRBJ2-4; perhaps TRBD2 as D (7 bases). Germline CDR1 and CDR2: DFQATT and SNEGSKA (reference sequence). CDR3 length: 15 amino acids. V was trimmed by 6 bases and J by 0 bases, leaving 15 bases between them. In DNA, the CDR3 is TGCAGTGCCGGACGGGGGGCCCTAGCCAAAAACATTCAGTACTTC. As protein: CSAGRGALAKNIQYF.

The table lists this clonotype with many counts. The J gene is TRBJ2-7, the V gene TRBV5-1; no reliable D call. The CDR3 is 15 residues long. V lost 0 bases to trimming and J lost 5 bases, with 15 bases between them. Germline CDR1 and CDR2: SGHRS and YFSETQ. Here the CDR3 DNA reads TGCGCCAGCAGCTTGGTGCCAGGCCCCCGGAACGAGCAGTACTTC. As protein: CASSLVPGPRNEQYF.

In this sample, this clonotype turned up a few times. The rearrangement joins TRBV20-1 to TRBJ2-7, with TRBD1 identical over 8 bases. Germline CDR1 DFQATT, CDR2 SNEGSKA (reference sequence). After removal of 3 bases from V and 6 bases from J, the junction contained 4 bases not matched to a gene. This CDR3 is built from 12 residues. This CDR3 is CSASKDRVEQYF. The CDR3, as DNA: TGCAGTGCTAGCAAGGACAGGGTCGAGCAGTACTTC.

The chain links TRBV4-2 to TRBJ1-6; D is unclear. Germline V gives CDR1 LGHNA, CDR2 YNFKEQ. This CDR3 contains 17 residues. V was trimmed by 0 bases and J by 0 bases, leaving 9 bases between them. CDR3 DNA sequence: TGTGCCAGCAGCCAAGAAGGGCAGAGCTCCTATAATTCACCCCTCCACTTT. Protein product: CASSQEGQSSYNSPLHF.

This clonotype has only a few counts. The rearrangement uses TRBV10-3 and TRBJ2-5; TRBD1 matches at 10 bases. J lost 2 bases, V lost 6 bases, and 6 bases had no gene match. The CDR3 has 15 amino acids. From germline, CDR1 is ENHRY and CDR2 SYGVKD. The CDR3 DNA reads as TGTGCCATCAGCGCCGGGACAGGGGCTCAAGAGACCCAGTACTTC. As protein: CAISAGTGAQETQYF.

CDR3 protein: CAISESDREDTQYF. The CDR3 DNA is TGTGCCATCAGTGAGTCGGACAGGGAGGATACGCAGTATTTT. V and J are TRBV10-3 and TRBJ2-3; TRBD1 matches at 8 bases. The germline V gene encodes CDR1 ENHRY and CDR2 SYGVKD. CDR3 size: 14 residues. V shed 0 bases and J 6 bases; nucleotides not matched to a gene: 2.

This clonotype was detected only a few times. The CDR3 DNA is TGTGCCAGCAGCTTAACGGGGGCGGGCAATCAGCCCCAGCATTTT. This gives the protein CASSLTGAGNQPQHF. This sequence joins TRBV5-6 and TRBJ1-5; the D gene is possibly TRBD1 (6 bases). From germline, CDR1 is SGHDT and CDR2 YYEEEE. The V end lost 2 bases, the J end lost 2 bases, and 11 bases lay between the germline ends. The CDR3 is 15 amino acids.

The CDR3 sequence: CASSLQVRENTEAFF. The DNA of the CDR3 is TGTGCCAGCAGCCTCCAAGTCCGTGAGAACACTGAAGCTTTCTTT. J is TRBJ1-1 and V is TRBV4-2; D is unclear. The CDR3 contains 15 residues. CDR1 LGHNA and CDR2 YNFKEQ come from the germline V gene. The germline V and J ends were trimmed by 4 bases and 1 base, with 13 bases remaining between them.

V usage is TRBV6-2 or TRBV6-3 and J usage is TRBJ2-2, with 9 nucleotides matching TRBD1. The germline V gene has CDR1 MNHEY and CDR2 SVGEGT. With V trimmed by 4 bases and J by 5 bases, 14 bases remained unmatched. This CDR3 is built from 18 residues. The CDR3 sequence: CASSSPRRGQGSTGELFF. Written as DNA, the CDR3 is TGTGCCAGCAGTTCCCCCCGAAGGGGACAGGGTAGTACCGGGGAGCTGTTTTTT.

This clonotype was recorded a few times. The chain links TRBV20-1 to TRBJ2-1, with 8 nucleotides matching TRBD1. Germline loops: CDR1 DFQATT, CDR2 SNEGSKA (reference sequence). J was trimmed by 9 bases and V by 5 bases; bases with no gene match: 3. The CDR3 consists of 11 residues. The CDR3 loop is CSAGQGGEQFF. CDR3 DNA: TGCAGTGCTGGACAGGGAGGTGAGCAGTTCTTC.

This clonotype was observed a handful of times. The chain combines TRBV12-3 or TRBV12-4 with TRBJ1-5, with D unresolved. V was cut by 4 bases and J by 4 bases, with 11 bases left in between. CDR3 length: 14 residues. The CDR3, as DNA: TGTGCCAGCAGTTCTCACGGGGTGAATCAGCCCCAGCATTTT. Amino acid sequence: CASSSHGVNQPQHF.

The CDR3 reads CASSSTSGRGGLKYEQFF. The CDR3 DNA follows: TGTGCCAGCAGTTCAACTAGCGGGCGGGGGGGTCTGAAATATGAGCAGTTCTTC. The chain carries TRBV6-5 and TRBJ2-1; 9 nucleotides agree with TRBD2. V dropped 4 bases and J dropped 8; count of bases not matched to a gene: 18. The CDR3 is 18 amino acids. Germline V lookup: CDR1 MNHEY, CDR2 SVGAGI.

In DNA form, the CDR3 reads TGTGCCAGCAGCTCCCCGGACAATGAGCAGTTCTTC. Amino acids: CASSSPDNEQFF. The rearrangement links TRBV6-2 or TRBV6-3 to TRBJ2-1; no reliable D call. Germline V gene data show CDR1 as MNHEY and CDR2 as SVGEGT. The CDR3 covers 12 residues. V dropped 6 bases and J dropped 5 bases, with 8 bases sitting between them.

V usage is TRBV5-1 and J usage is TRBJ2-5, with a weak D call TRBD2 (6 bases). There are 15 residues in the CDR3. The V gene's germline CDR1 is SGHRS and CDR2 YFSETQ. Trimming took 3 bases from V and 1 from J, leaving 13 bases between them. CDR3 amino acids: CASSWGSGPQETQYF. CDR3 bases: TGCGCCAGCAGCTGGGGTAGCGGCCCCCAAGAGACCCAGTACTTC.

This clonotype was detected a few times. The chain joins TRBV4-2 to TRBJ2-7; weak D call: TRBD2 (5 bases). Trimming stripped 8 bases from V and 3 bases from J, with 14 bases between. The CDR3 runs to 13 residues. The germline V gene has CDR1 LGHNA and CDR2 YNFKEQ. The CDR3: CASSRIASYEQYF. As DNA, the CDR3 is TGTGCCAGCTCCCGGATAGCGAGCTACGAGCAGTACTTC.

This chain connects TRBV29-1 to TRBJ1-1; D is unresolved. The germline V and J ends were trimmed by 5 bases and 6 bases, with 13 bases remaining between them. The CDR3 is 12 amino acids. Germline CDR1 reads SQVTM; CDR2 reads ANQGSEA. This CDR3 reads CSVLRTEAEAFF. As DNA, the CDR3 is TGCAGCGTTCTCCGAACCGAGGCTGAAGCTTTCTTT. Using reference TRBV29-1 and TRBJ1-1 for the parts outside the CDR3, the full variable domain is SAVISQKPSRDICQRGTSLTIQCQVDSQVTMMFWYRQQPGQSLTLIATANQGSEATYESGFVIDKFPISRPNLTFSTLTVSNMSPEDSSIYLCSVLRTEAEAFFGQGTRLTVV.